The 11 T cell receptor beta chains reported below all come from one sample, sequenced in a study of T-cell memory formation after mild COVID-19. TCRdb recomputed calls from the 5' RACE reads with MiXCR, one row per CDR3 protein. The sample has fewer than 350,000 distinct CDR3 sequences, about a sixth seen once; the top ten hold 20% to 25%. Sequences were obtained from PBMCs or a T cell subset sorted from them (not recorded which). These receptors were obtained from a man younger than 35 who had mild COVID-19 (a few samples of this study predate the infection). Cell type and time point are not known.

A word on this clonotype: A read error may produce the germline difference seen at one junction end. The chain uses TRBV11-1 and TRBJ2-1; D is possibly TRBD1 (6 bases). The CDR3 is 12 residues long. Looked up from germline, CDR1 is SGHAT and CDR2 is FQDESV (reference sequence). The CDR3 reads CASSFRDNERFF. The DNA of the CDR3 is TGTGCCAGCAGCTTCAGGGACAATGAGCGGTTCTTC.

This chain joins TRBV7-9 and TRBJ2-7; no reliable D call. Germline CDR1 is SEHNR and CDR2 is FQNEAQ (reference sequence). V lost 5 bases, J lost 2 bases, and 16 bases lay in between. CDR3 size: 15 residues. The CDR3 sequence: CASSLLGGEPYEQYF. CDR3 bases: TGTGCCAGCAGCCTCCTGGGTGGAGAACCCTACGAGCAGTACTTC.

This sequence joins TRBV29-1 and TRBJ2-1; 12 bases are shared with TRBD2. Germline CDR1 reads SQVTM; CDR2 reads ANQGSEA. The CDR3 consists of 17 residues. The V gene end was trimmed by 6 bases and the J gene end by 4 bases; junction bases not matched to a gene: 13. CDR3 sequence reads: CSVLGLAGPIAYNEQFF. CDR3 sequence (DNA): TGCAGCGTCTTAGGACTAGCGGGACCCATAGCTTACAATGAGCAGTTCTTC.

In its sample, this clonotype was seen a few times. The chain recombines TRBV6-5 with TRBJ1-2; 7 bases are shared with TRBD1. Germline V lookup: CDR1 MNHEY, CDR2 SVGAGI. This CDR3 comprises 16 residues. J gave up 4 bases and V 2 bases, and 10 bases lay outside the gene matches. The CDR3 DNA follows: TGTGCCAGCAGTTACCCCATCGGGACAGCCCGCTATGGCTACACCTTC. Translated, it gives CASSYPIGTARYGYTF.

The V gene is TRBV19, the J gene TRBJ1-4; weak D call: TRBD1 (5 bases). The CDR3 runs 13 residues. Germline CDR1 and CDR2: LNHDA and SQIVND (reference sequence). The V gene lost 5 bases and the J gene lost 5 bases, with 9 bases spanning the gap. CDR3 DNA: TGTGCCAGTAGTGAGACAGAAAATGAAAAACTGTTTTTT. It specifies CASSETENEKLFF. Full variable domain (rest looked up from reference TRBV19 and TRBJ1-4): DGGITQSPKYLFRKEGQNVTLSCEQNLNHDAMYWYRQDPGQGLRLIYYSQIVNDFQKGDIAEGYSVSREKKESFPLTVTSAQKNPTAFYLCASSETENEKLFFGSGTQLSVL.

This chain connects TRBV4-2 to TRBJ2-7; no clear D. The CDR3 consists of 13 residues. Germline V lookup: CDR1 LGHNA, CDR2 YNFKEQ. Trimming cost V 0 bases and J 4 bases, with 7 bases left between them. The CDR3 nucleotides are TGTGCCAGCAGCCAAGATATTTTTTACGAGCAGTACTTC. It codes for CASSQDIFYEQYF.

The chain joins TRBV4-1 to TRBJ1-2; D is perhaps TRBD1 (5 bases). The V gene lost 0 bases and the J gene lost 7 bases, with 15 bases spanning the gap. The germline V gene encodes CDR1 MGHRA and CDR2 YSYEKL. This CDR3 contains 15 residues. This chain's CDR3 is CASSQDEGSWLGYTF. The CDR3, as DNA: TGCGCCAGCAGCCAAGATGAGGGGAGCTGGCTTGGCTACACCTTC.

The rearrangement joins TRBV4-3 to TRBJ1-6, with a weak D call TRBD1 (6 bases). Germline V lookup: CDR1 LGHNA, CDR2 YSLEER. V dropped 0 bases and J dropped 5 bases, with 14 bases sitting between them. CDR3 length equals 17 residues. CDR3 DNA sequence: TGCGCCAGCAGCCAAGATGTTGCAGGGGAGAATAATTCACCCCTCCACTTT. Protein sequence: CASSQDVAGENNSPLHF.

The chain carries TRBV27 and TRBJ2-3, with D possibly being TRBD1 (6 bases). Germline CDR1 reads MNHEY; CDR2 reads SMNVEV (reference sequence). V was clipped by 1 base and J by 2 bases, with 7 bases between them. The CDR3 sequence is 14 residues long. CDR3 nucleotide sequence: TGTGCCAGCAGTTTATGGACAGACACAGATACGCAGTATTTT. Translating it yields CASSLWTDTDTQYF.

This clonotype showed up many times. The chain has TRBV20-1 and TRBJ2-7; D call uncertain. From germline, CDR1 is DFQATT and CDR2 SNEGSKA (reference sequence). V lost 3 bases and J lost 0, with 12 bases in between. The CDR3 is 14 amino acids. CDR3 in amino acids: CSASKTELSYEQYV. In DNA, the CDR3 is TGCAGTGCTAGTAAGACGGAGCTCTCCTACGAGCAGTACGTC.

The chain is built from TRBV12-3 or TRBV12-4 and TRBJ2-7; TRBD1 agrees at 10 bases. CDR3 length: 15 amino acids. Trimming at V came to 3 bases and at J to 3 bases, leaving 5 bases not matched to a gene. Here the CDR3 DNA reads TGTGCCAGCAGTTTTGGGACAGGGGTTCACTACGAGCAGTACTTC. Protein sequence: CASSFGTGVHYEQYF.